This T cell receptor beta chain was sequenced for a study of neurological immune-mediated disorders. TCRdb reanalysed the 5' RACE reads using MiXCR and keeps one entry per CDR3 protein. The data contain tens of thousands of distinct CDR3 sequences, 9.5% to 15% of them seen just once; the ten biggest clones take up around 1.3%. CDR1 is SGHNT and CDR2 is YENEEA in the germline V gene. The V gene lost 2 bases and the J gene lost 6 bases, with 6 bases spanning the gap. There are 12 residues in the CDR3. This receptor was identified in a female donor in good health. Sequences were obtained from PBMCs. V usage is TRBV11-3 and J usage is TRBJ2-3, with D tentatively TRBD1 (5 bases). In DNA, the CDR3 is TGTGCCAGCAGCTTACAGGGCGATACGCAGTATTTT. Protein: CASSLQGDTQYF.